This TCR beta chain was retrieved from a study of type 1 regulatory T cells. Study summary: T-allo10 is a Tr1-enriched, alloantigen-specific CD4 T cell product made in vitro.

Whole-study findings and limits: Compared with non-type 1 regulatory T cells, type 1 regulatory T cells showed a more restricted TCR repertoire.

By frequency in the sample, this clonotype is medium-sized. What it binds is not known. Using its own MiXCR run on the reads, TCRdb lists one record per CDR3 protein. In the table there are roughly 46,000 distinct CDR3 sequences, 9% to 15% of which are singletons. The ends were cut back, 4 bases at V and 3 bases at J, with 20 bases in the middle. Germline V gene sequence: CDR1 SGHRS, CDR2 YFSETQ. This CDR3 is built from 16 residues. The source material was cultured non-Tr1 T cells, either the whole culture or a sorted T cell fraction (not recorded which). The chain uses TRBV5-1 and TRBJ2-7; the D gene is possibly TRBD2 (6 bases). This sequence originates from a human donor in good health. CDR3 amino acids: CASSLGRGGDYYEQYF. CDR3 sequence (DNA): TGCGCCAGCAGCCTTGGTCGTGGAGGGGATTACTACGAGCAGTACTTC.